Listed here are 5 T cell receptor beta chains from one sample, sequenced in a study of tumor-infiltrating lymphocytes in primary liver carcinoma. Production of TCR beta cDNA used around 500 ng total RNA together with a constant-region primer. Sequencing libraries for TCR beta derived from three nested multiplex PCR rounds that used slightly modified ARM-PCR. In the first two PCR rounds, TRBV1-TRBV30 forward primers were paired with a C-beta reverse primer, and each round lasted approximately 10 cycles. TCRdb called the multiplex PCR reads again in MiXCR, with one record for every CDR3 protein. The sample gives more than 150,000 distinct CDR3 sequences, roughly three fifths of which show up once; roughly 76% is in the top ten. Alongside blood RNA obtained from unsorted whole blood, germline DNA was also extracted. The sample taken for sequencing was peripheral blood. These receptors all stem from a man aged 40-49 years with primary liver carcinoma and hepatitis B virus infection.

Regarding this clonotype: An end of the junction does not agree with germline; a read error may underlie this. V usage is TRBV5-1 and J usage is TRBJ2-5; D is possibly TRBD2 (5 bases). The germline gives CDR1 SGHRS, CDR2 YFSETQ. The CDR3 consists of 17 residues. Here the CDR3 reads CASSSNPLEGAVETQHF. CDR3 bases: TGCGCCAGCAGCTCCAACCCCCTAGAGGGAGCCGTAGAGACCCAGCACTTC.

This chain's CDR3 is CASSRRDRGKETQYF. The CDR3 DNA reads TGTGCCAGCAGCCGCCGGGACAGGGGAAAAGAGACCCAGTACTTC. V and J are TRBV11-2 and TRBJ2-5; TRBD1 aligns across 10 bases. Germline CDR1 is SGHAT and CDR2 is FQNNGV. V trimming: 5 bases; J trimming: 3 bases; junction bases outside the gene matches: 6. The CDR3 contains 15 residues.

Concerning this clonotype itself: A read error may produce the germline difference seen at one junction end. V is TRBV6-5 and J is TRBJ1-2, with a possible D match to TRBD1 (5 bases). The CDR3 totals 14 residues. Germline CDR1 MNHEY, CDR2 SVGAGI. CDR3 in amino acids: CASSYSRRDYGYTF. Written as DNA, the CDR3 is TGTGCCAGCAGTTACTCGAGGAGGGACTACGGCTACACCTTC.

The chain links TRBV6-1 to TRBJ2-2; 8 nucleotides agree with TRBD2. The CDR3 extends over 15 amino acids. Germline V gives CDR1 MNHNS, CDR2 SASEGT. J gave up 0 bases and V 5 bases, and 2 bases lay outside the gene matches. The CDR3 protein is CASSLLAANTGELFF. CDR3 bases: TGTGCCAGCAGTCTACTAGCGGCGAACACCGGGGAGCTGTTTTTT.

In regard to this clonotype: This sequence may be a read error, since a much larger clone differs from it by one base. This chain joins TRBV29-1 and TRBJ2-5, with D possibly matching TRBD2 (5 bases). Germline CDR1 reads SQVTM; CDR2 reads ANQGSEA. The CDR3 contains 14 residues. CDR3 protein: CSVAKDLLQETRYF. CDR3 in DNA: TGCAGCGTCGCTAAGGACTTGTTACAAGAGACCCGGTACTTC.